The T cell receptor (beta chain) under discussion was sequenced for a study of cytomegalovirus exposure and HLA in healthy donors. Germline V gene sequence: CDR1 MNHEY, CDR2 SVGAGI. CDR3 length: 11 amino acids. V was clipped by 8 bases and J by 4 bases, with 9 bases between them. The PCR made use of 60 Vbeta and 13 Jbeta primers. Repertoires were generated with immunoSEQ multiplex PCR, while TCRdb's copy carries only in-frame clones and drops some. The sample includes some 200,000 clones, 84% of them seen just once. This clone was detected only a few times. No antigen is known for it. Study-wide findings and caveats: Cytomegalovirus-associated TCR beta chains were listed, numbering some 180. Specific recognition of CMV antigens was confirmed in vitro for three chains (all CMV-associated).

The genes are TRBV6-5 and TRBJ2-7; perhaps TRBD2 as D (5 bases). Sequenced input: PBMCs. The receptor comes from a woman in her forties or fifties in good health and CMV-seropositive. The CDR3 nucleotides read TGTGCCAGCGGACTTGGATACGAGCAGTACTTC. This gives the protein CASGLGYEQYF.